The T cell receptor (beta chain) under discussion was sequenced for a study of blood T cell repertoires in COVID-19 (dated by TCRdb to between 2020 and 2021). About the study as a whole: Samples covering the acute and convalescent phases of COVID-19 were provided by collaborators in the United States, Italy and Spain. Samples came from the ongoing ImmuneRACE study (first 160 participants) plus 1,254 subjects from 6 global collaborators. Where available, HLA class I and class II types were obtained from metadata supplied by the sample provider rather than from assay-based typing. The repertoires were released in a freely available public database intended as a resource for research on the immune response to SARS-CoV-2. Sample metadata almost always included a de-identified subject ID, COVID-19 status, age in years and sex. Subjects who had been exposed to COVID-19, were actively infected with it, or had recovered from it provided the deeply sampled blood TCRbeta repertoires that made up the dataset. The material from the prospective study consisted of cDNA or gDNA derived from T cells, B-cell-depleted T cells, or PBMCs. On the study overall, not on this receptor specifically: Clinical and demographic metadata were provided uncurated, with the amount varying by source and participant.

TCRbeta CDR3 regions were amplified from genomic DNA using the immunoSEQ Assay, a bias-controlled multiplex PCR. The paper's data handling went like this. The number of nucleated cells in each sample was estimated by amplification of reference gene primers within the assay. To quantify the absolute abundance of each unique TCRbeta CDR3 rearrangement, sequence reads were collapsed and filtered. Productive Simpson clonality was computed per sample as the square root of Simpson's diversity index over productive rearrangements. What TCRdb holds here is the immuneACCESS table cut down to in-frame rearrangements. Part of the clones is not present; checked against another copy, under half of the missing clones reflect an unresolved V gene, and the others are unexplained. V and J calls and clone size come straight from that table; D and trimming were deduced from the DNA. In all, the sample holds about 150,000 clones, and 87% of those were seen once. The biggest ten clones account for more than 5% of the sample.

At the junction V is shortened by 5 bases and J by 6 bases; bases outside the gene matches: 12. In the germline V gene (reference sequence), CDR1 corresponds to GTSNPN and CDR2 to SVGIG. From cysteine to phenylalanine, the CDR3 is 15 amino acids long. The read is trimmed to its CDR3 DNA, 45 bases read in frame from base 1. Each collaborating institution followed its own protocols to collect whole blood in K2EDTA tubes. Collaborator samples were shipped for TCRbeta analysis as frozen whole blood, isolated PBMCs, or DNA extracted from either sample type. Concerning this clone itself: Its antigen is unknown. It has no much larger one-base neighbor in the sample; base qualities were not kept.

Sequencing input: peripheral blood. Recombination linked TRBV30 to TRBJ2-1, with 8 junctional bases fitting TRBD2. The clonotype comes from a human donor in a cohort sampled during active COVID-19. The nucleotide sequence is given as TGTGCCTGGCAAACGGGACTAGTAGCGGCCAATGAGCAGTTCTTC. Its protein is CAWQTGLVAANEQFF. Here the CDR3 is joined to the reference TRBV30 and TRBJ2-1 genes, and the full variable domain is: SQTIHQWPATLVQPVGSPLSLECTVEGTSNPNLYWYRQAAGRGLQLLFYSVGIGQISSEVPQNLSASRPQDRQFILSSKKLLLSDSGFYLCAWQTGLVAANEQFFGPGTRLTVL.